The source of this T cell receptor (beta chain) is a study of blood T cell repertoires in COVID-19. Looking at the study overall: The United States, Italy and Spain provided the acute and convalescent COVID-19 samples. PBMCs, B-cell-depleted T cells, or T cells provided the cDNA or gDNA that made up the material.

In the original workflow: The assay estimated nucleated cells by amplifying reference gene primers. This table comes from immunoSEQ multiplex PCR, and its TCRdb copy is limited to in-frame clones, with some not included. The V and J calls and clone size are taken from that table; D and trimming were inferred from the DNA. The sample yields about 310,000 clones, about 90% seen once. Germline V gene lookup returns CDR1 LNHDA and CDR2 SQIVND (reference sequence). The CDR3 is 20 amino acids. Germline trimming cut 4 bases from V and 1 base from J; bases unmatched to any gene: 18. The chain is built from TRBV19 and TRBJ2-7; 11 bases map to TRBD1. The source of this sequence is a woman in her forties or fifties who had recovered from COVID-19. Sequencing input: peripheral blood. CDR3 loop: CASSTKPGQGVEGVSYEQYF. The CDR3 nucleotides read TGTGCCAGTAGTACCAAACCGGGACAGGGGGTAGAGGGAGTATCCTACGAGCAGTACTTC.